This T cell receptor (beta chain) derives from a study of identical twins. Notes on the study in general: Out-of-frame TCR alpha sharing observed in monozygotic twins exceeded model estimates. Excess twin sharing in beta out-of-frame sequences was weaker. Within cord blood, abundant beta clonotypes carried fewer insertions, but memory repertoires showed no such trend.

On this clonotype: Its antigen is unidentified.

The CDR3 is made up of 16 amino acids. The germline V gene encodes CDR1 SGHAT and CDR2 FQNNGV. After removal of 0 bases from V and 4 bases from J, the junction contained 7 bases not matched to a gene. Via MiXCR, TCRdb re-called the 5' RACE reads, giving one row per CDR3 protein. This sample has 650,000 to 800,000 distinct CDR3 sequences; around 8.3% occur once, and the top ten carry around 0.98%. These same records also appear under a second study, on yellow fever vaccine responses in identical twins.

The chain uses TRBV11-2 and TRBJ2-3; 7 bases align to TRBD2. This TCR was recovered from a woman younger than 35 in good health. The sequenced material came from PBMCs. CDR3 sequence: CASSLETPTSPDTQYF. As DNA, the CDR3 is TGTGCCAGCAGCTTAGAAACCCCGACTAGCCCAGATACGCAGTATTTT.